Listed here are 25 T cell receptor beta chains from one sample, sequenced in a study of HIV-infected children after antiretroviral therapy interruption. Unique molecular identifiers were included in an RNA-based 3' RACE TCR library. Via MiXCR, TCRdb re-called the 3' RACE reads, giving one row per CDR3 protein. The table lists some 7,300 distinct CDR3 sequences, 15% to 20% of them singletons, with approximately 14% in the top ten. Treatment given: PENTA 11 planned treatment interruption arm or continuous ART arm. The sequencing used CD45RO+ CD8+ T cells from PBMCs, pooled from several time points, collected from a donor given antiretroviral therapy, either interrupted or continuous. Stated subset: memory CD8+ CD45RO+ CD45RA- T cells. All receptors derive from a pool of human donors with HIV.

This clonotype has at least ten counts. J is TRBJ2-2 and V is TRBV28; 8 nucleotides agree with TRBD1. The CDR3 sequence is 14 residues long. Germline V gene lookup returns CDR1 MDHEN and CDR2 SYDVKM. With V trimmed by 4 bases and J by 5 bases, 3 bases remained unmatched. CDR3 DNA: TGTGCCAGCAGTTGGGACAGGCGGACCGGGGAGCTGTTTTTT. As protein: CASSWDRRTGELFF. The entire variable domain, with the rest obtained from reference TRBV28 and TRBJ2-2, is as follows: DVKVTQSSRYLVKRTGEKVFLECVQDMDHENMFWYRQDPGLGLRLIYFSYDVKMKEKGDIPEGYSVSREKKERFSLILESASTNQTSMYLCASSWDRRTGELFFGEGSRLTVL.

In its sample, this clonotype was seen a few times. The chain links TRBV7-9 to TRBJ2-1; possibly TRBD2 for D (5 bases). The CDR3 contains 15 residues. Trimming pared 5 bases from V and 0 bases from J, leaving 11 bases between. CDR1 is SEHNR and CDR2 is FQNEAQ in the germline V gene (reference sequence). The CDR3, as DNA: TGTGCCAGCAGCCAGGACTGGAGCTCCTACAATGAGCAGTTCTTC. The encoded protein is CASSQDWSSYNEQFF.

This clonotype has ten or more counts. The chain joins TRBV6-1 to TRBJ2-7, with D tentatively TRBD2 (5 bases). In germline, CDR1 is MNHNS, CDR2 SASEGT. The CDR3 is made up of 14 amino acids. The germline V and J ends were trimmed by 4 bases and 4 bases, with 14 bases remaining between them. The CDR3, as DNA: TGTGCCAGCAGTGGGAGGATTCGGCGATACGAGCAGTACTTC. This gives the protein CASSGRIRRYEQYF.

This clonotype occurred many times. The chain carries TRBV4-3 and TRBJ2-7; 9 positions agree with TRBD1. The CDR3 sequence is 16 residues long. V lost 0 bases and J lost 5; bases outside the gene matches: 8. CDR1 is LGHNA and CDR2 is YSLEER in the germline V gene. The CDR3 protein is CASSQDRGTGPDEQYF. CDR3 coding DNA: TGCGCCAGCAGCCAAGATCGAGGGACAGGGCCCGACGAGCAGTACTTC.

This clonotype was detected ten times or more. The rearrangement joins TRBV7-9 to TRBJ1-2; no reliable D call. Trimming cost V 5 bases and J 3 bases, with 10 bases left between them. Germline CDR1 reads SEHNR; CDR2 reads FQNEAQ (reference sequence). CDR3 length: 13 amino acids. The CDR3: CASSPQPDYGYTF. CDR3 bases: TGTGCCAGCAGCCCCCAGCCGGACTATGGCTACACCTTC.

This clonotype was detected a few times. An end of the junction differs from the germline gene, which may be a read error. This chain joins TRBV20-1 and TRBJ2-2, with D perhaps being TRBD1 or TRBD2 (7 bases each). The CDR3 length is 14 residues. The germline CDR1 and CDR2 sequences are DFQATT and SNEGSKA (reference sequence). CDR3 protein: CSPRAGGDTGELFF. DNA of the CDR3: TGCAGTCCTAGGGCAGGGGGGGACACCGGGGAGCTGTTTTTT.

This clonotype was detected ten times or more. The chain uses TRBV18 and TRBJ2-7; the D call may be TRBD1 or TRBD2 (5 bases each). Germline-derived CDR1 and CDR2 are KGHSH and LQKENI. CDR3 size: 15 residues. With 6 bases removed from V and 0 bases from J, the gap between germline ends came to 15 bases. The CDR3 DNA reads TGTGCCAGCTCCCCTAAAAGGGGAGTCTCCTACGAGCAGTACTTC. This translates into CASSPKRGVSYEQYF.

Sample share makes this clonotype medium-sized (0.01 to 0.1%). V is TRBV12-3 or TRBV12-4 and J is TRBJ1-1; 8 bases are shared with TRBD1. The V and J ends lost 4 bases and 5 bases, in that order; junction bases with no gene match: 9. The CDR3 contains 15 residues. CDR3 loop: CASSSPAQGATEAFF. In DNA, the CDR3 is TGTGCCAGCAGTTCGCCCGCCCAGGGGGCGACTGAAGCTTTCTTT.

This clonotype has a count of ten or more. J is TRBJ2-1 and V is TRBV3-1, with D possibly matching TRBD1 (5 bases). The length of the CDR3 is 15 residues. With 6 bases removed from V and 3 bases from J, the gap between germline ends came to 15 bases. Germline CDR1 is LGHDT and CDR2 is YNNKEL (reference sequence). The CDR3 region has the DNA TGTGCCAGCAGTCCTAGTGATCAGGGCTACAATGAGCAGTTCTTC. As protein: CASSPSDQGYNEQFF.

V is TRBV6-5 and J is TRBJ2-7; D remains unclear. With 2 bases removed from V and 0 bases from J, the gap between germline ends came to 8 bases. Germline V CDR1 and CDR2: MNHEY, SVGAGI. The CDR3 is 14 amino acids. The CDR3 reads CASSYSSFSYEQYF. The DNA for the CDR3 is TGTGCCAGCAGTTACAGCTCCTTCTCCTACGAGCAGTACTTC.

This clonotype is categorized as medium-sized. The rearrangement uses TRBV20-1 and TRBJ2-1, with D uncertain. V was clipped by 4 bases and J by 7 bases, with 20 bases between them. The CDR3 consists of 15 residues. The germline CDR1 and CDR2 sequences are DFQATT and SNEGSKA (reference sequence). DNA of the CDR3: TGCAGTGCTAATGGTGCGGCCTCGTCCAGGAATGAGCAGTTCTTC. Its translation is CSANGAASSRNEQFF.

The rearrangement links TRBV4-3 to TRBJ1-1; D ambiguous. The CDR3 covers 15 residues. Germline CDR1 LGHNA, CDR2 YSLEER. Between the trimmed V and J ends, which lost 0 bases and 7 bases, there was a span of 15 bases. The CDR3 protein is CASSQEHSQRLEAFF. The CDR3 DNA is TGCGCCAGCAGCCAAGAGCATTCACAGCGCCTTGAAGCTTTCTTT.

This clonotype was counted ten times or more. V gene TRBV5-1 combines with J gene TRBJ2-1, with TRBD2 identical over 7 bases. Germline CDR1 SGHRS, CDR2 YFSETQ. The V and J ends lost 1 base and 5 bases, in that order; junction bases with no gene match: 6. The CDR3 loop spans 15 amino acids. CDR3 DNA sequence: TGCGCCAGCAGCTTGCGAACTAGCGAAAACAATGAGCAGTTCTTC. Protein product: CASSLRTSENNEQFF.

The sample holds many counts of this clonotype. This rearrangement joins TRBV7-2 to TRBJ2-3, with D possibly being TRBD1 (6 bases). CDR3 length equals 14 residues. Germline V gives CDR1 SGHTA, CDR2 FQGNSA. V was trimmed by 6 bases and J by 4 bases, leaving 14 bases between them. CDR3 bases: TGTGCCAGCAGAATTAGACAGGCCGCAGATACGCAGTATTTT. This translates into CASRIRQAADTQYF.

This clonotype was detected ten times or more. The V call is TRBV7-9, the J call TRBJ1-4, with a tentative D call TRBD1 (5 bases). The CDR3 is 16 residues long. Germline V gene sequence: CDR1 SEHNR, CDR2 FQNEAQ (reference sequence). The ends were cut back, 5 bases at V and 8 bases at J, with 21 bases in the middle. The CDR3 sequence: CASSHPPEGMREKLFF. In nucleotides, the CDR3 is TGTGCCAGCAGCCACCCTCCTGAGGGGATGAGAGAAAAACTGTTTTTT.

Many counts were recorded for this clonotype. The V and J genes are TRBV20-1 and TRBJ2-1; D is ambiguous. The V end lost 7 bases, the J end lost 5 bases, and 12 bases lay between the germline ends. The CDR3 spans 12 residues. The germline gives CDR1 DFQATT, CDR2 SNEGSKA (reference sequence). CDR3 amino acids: CSVGEWNNEQFF. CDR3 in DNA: TGCAGTGTGGGCGAGTGGAACAATGAGCAGTTCTTC.

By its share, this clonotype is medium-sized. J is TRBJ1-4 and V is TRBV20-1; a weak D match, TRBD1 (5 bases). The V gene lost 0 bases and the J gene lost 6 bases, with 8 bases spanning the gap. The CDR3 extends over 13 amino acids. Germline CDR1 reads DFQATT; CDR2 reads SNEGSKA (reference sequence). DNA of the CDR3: TGCAGTGCTAGAGACAGGGAATATGAAAAACTGTTTTTT. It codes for CSARDREYEKLFF.

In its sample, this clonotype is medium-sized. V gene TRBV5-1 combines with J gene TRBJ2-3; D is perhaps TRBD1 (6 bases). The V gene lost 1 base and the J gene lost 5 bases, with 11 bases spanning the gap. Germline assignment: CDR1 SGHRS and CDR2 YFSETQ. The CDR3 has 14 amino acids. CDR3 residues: CASSLLQGLDTQYF. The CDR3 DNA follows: TGCGCCAGCAGCTTGCTTCAGGGGTTAGATACGCAGTATTTT.

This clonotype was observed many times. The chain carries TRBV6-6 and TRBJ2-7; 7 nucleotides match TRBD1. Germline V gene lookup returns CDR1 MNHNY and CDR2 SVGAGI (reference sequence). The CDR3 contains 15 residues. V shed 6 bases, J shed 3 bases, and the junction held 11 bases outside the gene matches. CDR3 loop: CASSPRDSYLYEQYF. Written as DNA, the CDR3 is TGTGCCAGCAGCCCCCGGGACAGCTACCTCTACGAGCAGTACTTC.

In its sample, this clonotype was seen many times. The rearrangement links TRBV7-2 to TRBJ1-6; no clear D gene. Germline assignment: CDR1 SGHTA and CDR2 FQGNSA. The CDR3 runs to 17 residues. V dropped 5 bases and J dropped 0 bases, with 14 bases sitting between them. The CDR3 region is CASSPGRGSSYNSPLHF. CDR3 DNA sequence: TGTGCCAGCAGCCCAGGACGTGGGAGCTCCTATAATTCACCCCTCCACTTT.

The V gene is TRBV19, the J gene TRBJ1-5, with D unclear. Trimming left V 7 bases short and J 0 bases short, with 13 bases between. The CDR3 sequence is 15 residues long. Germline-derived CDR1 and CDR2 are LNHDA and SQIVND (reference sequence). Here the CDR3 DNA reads TGTGCCAGTACCAAGGGCGGTTATAGCAATCAGCCCCAGCATTTT. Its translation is CASTKGGYSNQPQHF. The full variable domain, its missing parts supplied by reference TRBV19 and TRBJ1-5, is DGGITQSPKYLFRKEGQNVTLSCEQNLNHDAMYWYRQDPGQGLRLIYYSQIVNDFQKGDIAEGYSVSREKKESFPLTVTSAQKNPTAFYLCASTKGGYSNQPQHFGDGTRLSIL.

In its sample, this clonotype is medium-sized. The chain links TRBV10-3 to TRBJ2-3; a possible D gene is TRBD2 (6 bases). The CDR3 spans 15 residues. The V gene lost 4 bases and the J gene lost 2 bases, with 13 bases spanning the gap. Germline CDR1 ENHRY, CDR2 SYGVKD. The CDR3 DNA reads TGTGCCATCAGTGGGCTCGGGGGTCCCACAGATACGCAGTATTTT. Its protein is CAISGLGGPTDTQYF.

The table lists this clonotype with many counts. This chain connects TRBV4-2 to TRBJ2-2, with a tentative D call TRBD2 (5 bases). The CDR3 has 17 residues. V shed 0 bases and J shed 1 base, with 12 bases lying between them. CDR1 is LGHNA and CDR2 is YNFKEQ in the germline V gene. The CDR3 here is CASSQDPAAKNTGELFF. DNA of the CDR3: TGTGCCAGCAGCCAAGATCCAGCGGCTAAGAACACCGGGGAGCTGTTTTTT.

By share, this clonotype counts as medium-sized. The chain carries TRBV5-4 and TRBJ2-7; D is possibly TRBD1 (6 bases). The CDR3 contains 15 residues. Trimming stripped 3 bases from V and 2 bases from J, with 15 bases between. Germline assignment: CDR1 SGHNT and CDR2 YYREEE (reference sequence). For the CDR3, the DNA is TGTGCCAGCAGCTCTCTGCTAGGACAGACCTACGAGCAGTACTTC. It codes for CASSSLLGQTYEQYF. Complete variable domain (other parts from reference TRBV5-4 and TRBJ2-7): ETGVTQSPTHLIKTRGQQVTLRCSSQSGHNTVSWYQQALGQGPQFIFQYYREEENGRGNFPPRFSGLQFPNYSSELNVNALELDDSALYLCASSSLLGQTYEQYFGPGTRLTVT.

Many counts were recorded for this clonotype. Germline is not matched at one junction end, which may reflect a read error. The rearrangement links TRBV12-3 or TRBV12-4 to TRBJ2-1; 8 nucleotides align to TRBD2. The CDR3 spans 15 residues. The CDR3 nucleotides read TGTGCCAGCAGGTTAGGTACTAGCGGTAACAATGAGCAGTTCTTC. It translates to CASRLGTSGNNEQFF.